This TCR beta chain was identified during a study of blood T cell repertoires in COVID-19. Overall study context: The United States, Italy and Spain were the sources of the acute and convalescent COVID-19 samples.

Using immunoSEQ multiplex PCR, the repertoire was profiled, and TCRdb retains in-frame clones only, with some absent. This sample carries 300,000 to 400,000 clones, 89% of them seen once, and the ten largest clones take over 4%. Recruits, aged roughly 18 to 89 years, lived in roughly 22 US areas. V shed 7 bases and J shed 3 bases, with 15 bases lying between them. Germline-derived CDR1 and CDR2 are MNHEY and SVGAGI. The CDR3 runs 15 residues. The sequencing input was PBMCs or T cells enriched from blood (not recorded which). The chain carries TRBV6-5 and TRBJ1-4; perhaps TRBD1 as D (6 bases). This clonotype originated in a man aged 60 to 75 who had recovered from COVID-19. The CDR3 DNA follows: TGTGCCAGCACCCAGGACAGAAACTCTAATGAAAAACTGTTTTTT. Protein sequence: CASTQDRNSNEKLFF.